This T cell receptor beta chain was sequenced for a study of T-cell reconstitution after alpha-beta-depleted transplantation in children. Study results and caveats: Reported findings indicate that, about two months after transplant, alpha-beta T cells came from several hundred expanded clones, which were derived from non-depleted graft cells. T-cell counts and diversity at one year post-transplant came mainly from newly produced T cells.

Researchers prepared the TCRbeta library using unique molecular identifiers, the study reports. Each CDR3 protein gets one entry after TCRdb re-called the PCR reads with MiXCR. The sample yields some 80,000 distinct CDR3 sequences, about a sixth seen once. This clonotype was seen only a few times. The antigen remains undetermined. The receptor was derived from a male patient aged 2 to 10 who had a stem cell transplant for acute lymphoblastic leukemia, so the T cells may come from the graft donor. Source: PBMCs, mostly from graft donor cells, taken 360 days after TCRalphabeta/CD19-depleted stem cell transplant.

CDR3 sequence reads: CASTDELLNTEAFF. The CDR3 DNA reads as TGTGCCAGCACGGATGAATTGTTGAACACTGAAGCTTTCTTT. This rearrangement joins TRBV6-2 or TRBV6-3 to TRBJ1-1; D is undetermined. V lost 7 bases, J lost 0 bases, and 12 bases lay in between. The CDR3 runs to 14 residues. The germline V gene encodes CDR1 MNHEY and CDR2 SVGEGT.